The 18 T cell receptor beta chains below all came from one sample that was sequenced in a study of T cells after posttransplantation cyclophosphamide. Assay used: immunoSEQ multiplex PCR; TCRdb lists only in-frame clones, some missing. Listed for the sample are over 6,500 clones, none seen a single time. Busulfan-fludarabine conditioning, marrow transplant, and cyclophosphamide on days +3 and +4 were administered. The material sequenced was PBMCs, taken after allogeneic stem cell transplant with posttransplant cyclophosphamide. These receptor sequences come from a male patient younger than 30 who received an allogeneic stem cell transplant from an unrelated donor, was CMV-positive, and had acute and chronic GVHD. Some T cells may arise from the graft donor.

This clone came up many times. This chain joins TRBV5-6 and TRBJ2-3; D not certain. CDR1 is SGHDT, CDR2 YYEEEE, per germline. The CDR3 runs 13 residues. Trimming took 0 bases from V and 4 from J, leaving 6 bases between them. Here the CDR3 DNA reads TGTGCCAGCAGCTTGGGGGCAGCAGATACGCAGTATTTT. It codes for CASSLGAADTQYF. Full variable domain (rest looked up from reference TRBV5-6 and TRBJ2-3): DAGVTQSPTHLIKTRGQQVTLRCSPKSGHDTVSWYQQALGQGPQFIFQYYEEEERQRGNFPDRFSGHQFPNYSSELNVNALLLGDSALYLCASSLGAADTQYFGPGTRLTVL.

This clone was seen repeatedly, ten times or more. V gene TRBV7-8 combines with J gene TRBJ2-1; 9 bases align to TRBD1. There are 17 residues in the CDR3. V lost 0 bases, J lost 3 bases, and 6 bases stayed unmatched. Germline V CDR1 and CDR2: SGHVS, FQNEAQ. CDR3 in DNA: TGTGCCAGCAGCTTAGCGACCGGGACAGGGAACTACAATGAGCAGTTCTTC. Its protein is CASSLATGTGNYNEQFF.

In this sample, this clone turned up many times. CDR3 region: CASSSVLEETQYF. The CDR3 DNA is TGTGCCAGCTCATCCGTACTGGAAGAGACCCAGTACTTC. The chain joins TRBV18 to TRBJ2-5, with D unresolved. V lost 5 bases and J lost 3, with 10 bases in between. This CDR3 spans 13 amino acids. CDR1 and CDR2 (germline): KGHSH, LQKENI.

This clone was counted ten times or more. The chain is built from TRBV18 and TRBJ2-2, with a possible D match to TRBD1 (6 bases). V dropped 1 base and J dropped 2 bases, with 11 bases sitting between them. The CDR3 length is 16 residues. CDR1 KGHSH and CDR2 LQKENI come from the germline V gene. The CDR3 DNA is TGTGCCAGCTCACCACGGGACATGGGTAACACCGGGGAGCTGTTTTTT. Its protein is CASSPRDMGNTGELFF.

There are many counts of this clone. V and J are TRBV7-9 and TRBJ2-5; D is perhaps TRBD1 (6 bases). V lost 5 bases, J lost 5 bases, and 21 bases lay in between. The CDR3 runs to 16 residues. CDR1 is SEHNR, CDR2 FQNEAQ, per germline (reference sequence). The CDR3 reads CASSGMRTRGGETQYF. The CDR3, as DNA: TGTGCCAGCAGCGGTATGAGGACCCGTGGGGGCGAGACCCAGTACTTC.

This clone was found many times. CDR3 amino acids: CASSYARDSGNTIYF. In nucleotides, the CDR3 is TGTGCCAGCAGTTACGCGAGGGACTCTGGAAACACCATATATTTT. The chain couples TRBV6-6 to TRBJ1-3; D remains ambiguous. V was clipped by 2 bases and J by 0 bases, with 8 bases between them. This CDR3 is 15 amino acids long. Germline V gives CDR1 MNHNY, CDR2 SVGAGI (reference sequence).

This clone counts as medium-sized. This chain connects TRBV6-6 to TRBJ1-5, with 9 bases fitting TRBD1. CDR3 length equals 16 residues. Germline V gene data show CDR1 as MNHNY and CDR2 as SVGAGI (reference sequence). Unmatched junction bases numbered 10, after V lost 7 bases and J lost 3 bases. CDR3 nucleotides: TGTGCCAGCACCGGACAGGGGTTCCCCGTCAATCAGCCCCAGCATTTT. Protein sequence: CASTGQGFPVNQPQHF.

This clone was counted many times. CDR3 in amino acids: CASSLGLSGGHKNTGELFF. Written as DNA, the CDR3 is TGTGCCAGCAGCTTAGGTCTTAGCGGGGGGCACAAGAACACCGGGGAGCTGTTTTTT. The rearrangement joins TRBV7-6 to TRBJ2-2, with 10 bases identical to TRBD2. The CDR3 has 19 amino acids. V was clipped by 1 base and J by 1 base; unmatched bases: 9. Germline CDR1 is SGHVS and CDR2 is FNYEAQ.

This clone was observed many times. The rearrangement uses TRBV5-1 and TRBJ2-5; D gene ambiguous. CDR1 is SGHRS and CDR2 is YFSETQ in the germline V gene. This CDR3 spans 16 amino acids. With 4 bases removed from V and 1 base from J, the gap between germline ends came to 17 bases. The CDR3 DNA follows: TGCGCCAGCAGCCCTAATGGGCAGGCCTCCCAAGAGACCCAGTACTTC. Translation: CASSPNGQASQETQYF.

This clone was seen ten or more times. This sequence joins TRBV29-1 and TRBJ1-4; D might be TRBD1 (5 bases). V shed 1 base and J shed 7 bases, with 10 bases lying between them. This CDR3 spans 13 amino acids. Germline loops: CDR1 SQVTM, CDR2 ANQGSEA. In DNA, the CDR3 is TGCAGCGTTGAAGCCCCCCAGGGTGAAAAACTGTTTTTT. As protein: CSVEAPQGEKLFF.

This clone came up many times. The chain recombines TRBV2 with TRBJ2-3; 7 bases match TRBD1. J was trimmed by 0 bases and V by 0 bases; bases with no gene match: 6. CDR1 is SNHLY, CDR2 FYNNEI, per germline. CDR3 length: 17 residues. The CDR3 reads CASSEARTGGSTDTQYF. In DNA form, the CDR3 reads TGTGCCAGCAGTGAAGCCCGGACAGGCGGGAGCACAGATACGCAGTATTTT. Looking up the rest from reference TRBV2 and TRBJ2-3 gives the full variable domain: EPEVTQTPSHQVTQMGQEVILRCVPISNHLYFYWYRQILGQKVEFLVSFYNNEISEKSEIFDDQFSVERPDGSNFTLKIRSTKLEDSAMYFCASSEARTGGSTDTQYFGPGTRLTVL.

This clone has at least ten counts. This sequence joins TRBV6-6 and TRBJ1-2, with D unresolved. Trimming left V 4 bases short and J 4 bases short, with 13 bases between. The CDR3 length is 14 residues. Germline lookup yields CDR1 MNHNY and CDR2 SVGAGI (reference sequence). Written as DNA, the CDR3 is TGTGCCAGCAGTTCGGCAGGTGATTTCTATGGCTACACCTTC. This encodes CASSSAGDFYGYTF.

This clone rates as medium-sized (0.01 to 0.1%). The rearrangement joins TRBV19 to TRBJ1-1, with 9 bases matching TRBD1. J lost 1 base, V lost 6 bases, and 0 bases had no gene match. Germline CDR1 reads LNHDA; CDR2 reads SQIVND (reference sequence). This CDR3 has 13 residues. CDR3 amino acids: CASRGQGNTEAFF. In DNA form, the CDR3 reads TGTGCCAGTAGGGGACAGGGGAACACTGAAGCTTTCTTT. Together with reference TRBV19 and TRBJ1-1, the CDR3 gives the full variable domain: DGGITQSPKYLFRKEGQNVTLSCEQNLNHDAMYWYRQDPGQGLRLIYYSQIVNDFQKGDIAEGYSVSREKKESFPLTVTSAQKNPTAFYLCASRGQGNTEAFFGQGTRLTVV.

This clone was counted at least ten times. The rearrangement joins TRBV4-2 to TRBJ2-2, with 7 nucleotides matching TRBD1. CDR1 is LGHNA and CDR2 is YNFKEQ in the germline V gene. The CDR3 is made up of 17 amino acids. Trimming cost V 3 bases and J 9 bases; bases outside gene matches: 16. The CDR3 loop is CASSQGSSKTGERELFF. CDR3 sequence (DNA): TGTGCCAGCAGCCAGGGAAGTTCCAAAACAGGGGAAAGGGAGCTGTTTTTT.

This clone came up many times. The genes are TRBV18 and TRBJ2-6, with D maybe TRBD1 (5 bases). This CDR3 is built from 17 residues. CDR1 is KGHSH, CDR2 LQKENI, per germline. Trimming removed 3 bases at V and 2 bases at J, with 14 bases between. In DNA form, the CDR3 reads TGTGCCAGCTCACCCAACAGGCTGCAGACTGGGGCCAACGTCCTGACTTTC. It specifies CASSPNRLQTGANVLTF. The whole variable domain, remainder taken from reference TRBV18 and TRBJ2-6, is NAGVMQNPRHLVRRRGQEARLRCSPMKGHSHVYWYRQLPEEGLKFMVYLQKENIIDESGMPKERFSAEFPKEGPSILRIQQVVRGDSAAYFCASSPNRLQTGANVLTFGAGSRLTVL.

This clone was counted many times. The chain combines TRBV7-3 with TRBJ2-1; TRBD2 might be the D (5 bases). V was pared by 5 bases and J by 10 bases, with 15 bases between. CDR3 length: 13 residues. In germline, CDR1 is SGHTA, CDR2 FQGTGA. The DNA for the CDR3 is TGTGCCAGCAGCACGACCTTTGGCGGGGAGCAGTTCTTC. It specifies CASSTTFGGEQFF.

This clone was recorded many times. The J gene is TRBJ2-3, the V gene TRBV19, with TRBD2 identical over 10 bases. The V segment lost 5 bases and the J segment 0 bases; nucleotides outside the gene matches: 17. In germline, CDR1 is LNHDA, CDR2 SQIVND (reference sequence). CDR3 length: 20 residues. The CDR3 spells CASSLRGWLAGDFSTDTQYF. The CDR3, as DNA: TGTGCCAGTAGTTTACGGGGGTGGCTAGCGGGGGACTTCAGCACAGATACGCAGTATTTT. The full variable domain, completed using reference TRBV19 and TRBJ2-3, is DGGITQSPKYLFRKEGQNVTLSCEQNLNHDAMYWYRQDPGQGLRLIYYSQIVNDFQKGDIAEGYSVSREKKESFPLTVTSAQKNPTAFYLCASSLRGWLAGDFSTDTQYFGPGTRLTVL.

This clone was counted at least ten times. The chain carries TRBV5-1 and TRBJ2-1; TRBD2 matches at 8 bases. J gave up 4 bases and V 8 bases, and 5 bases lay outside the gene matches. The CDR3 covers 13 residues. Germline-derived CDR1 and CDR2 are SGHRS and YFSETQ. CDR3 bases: TGCGCCAGTAGAGCGGGGGCATACAATGAGCAGTTCTTC. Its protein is CASRAGAYNEQFF.